This TCR beta chain appears in the sequencing data of a study of blood T cell repertoires in COVID-19. Study summary: PBMCs, B-cell-depleted T cells, or T cells were the source of the cDNA or gDNA that made up the material.

Contact with a PCR-confirmed or clinician-diagnosed COVID-19 case occurred within 2 weeks of entry. Per the original methods: Amplified reference gene primers provided the basis for estimating nucleated cell counts. Clones were read by immunoSEQ multiplex PCR, and TCRdb kept only the in-frame ones, dropping some. D and trimming were read from the DNA, whereas the V and J calls and clone size are those reported in that table. The table records about 350,000 clones, almost 90% of them present only once. Germline loops: CDR1 MDHEN, CDR2 SYDVKM. Trimming removed 3 bases from V and 6 bases from J; junction bases left unmatched: 13. The CDR3 covers 17 residues.

The sequencing sample was made of PBMCs or T cells enriched from blood (not recorded which). The TCR sequence derives from a woman aged 25-40 years who had been exposed to COVID-19. The chain combines TRBV28 with TRBJ2-1, with TRBD2 matching over 8 bases. Written as DNA, the CDR3 is TGTGCCAGCAGTTTCCCCCCAGGGCGGGAGGTATCCAATGAGCAGTTCTTC. Its translation: CASSFPPGREVSNEQFF.